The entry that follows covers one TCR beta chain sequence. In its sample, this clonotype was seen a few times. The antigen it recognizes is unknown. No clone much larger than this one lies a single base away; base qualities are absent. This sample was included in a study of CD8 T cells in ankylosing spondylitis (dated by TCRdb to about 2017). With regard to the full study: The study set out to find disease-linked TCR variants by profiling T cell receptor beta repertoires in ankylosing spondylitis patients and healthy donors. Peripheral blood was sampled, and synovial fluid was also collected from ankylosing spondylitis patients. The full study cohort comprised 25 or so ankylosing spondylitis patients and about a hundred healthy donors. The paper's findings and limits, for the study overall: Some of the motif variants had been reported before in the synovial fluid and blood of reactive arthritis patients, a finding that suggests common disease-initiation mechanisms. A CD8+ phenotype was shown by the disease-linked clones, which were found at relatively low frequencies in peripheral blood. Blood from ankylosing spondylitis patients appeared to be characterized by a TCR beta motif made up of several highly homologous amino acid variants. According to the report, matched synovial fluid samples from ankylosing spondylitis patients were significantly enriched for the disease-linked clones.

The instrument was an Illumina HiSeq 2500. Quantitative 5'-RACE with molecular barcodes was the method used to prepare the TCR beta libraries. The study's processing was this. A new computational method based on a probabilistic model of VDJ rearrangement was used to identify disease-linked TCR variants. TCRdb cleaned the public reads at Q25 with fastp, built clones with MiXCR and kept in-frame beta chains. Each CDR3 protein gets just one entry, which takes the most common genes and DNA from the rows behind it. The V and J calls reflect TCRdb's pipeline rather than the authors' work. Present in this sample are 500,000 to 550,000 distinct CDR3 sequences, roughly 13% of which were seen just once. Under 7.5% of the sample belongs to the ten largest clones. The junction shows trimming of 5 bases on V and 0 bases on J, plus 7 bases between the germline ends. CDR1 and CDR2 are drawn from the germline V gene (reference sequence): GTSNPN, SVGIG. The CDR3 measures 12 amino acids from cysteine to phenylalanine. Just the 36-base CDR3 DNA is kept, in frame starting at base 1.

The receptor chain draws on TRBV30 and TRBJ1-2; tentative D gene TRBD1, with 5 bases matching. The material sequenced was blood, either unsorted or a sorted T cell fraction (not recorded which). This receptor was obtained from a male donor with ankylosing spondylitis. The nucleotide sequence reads TGTGCCTGGGACAGCCCTAACTATGGCTACACCTTC. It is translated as CAWDSPNYGYTF.